One and the same sample provided the 15 T cell receptor beta chains below, sequenced in a study of blood T cell repertoires in COVID-19. Clones were sequenced by immunoSEQ multiplex PCR, and TCRdb holds only the in-frame ones, with some missing. The sample lists 200,000 to 250,000 clones, roughly 86% occurring once. The sample taken for sequencing was PBMCs or T cells enriched from blood (not recorded which). These TCRs come from a woman aged 50 to 60 who had recovered from COVID-19.

The J gene is TRBJ2-5, the V gene TRBV25-1, with 8 bases matching TRBD1. The V gene end was trimmed by 2 bases and the J gene end by 6 bases; junction bases not matched to a gene: 8. From germline, CDR1 is MGHDK and CDR2 SYGVNS. The CDR3 loop spans 15 amino acids. The CDR3 coding sequence is TGTGCCAGCAGTGAAACGGACAGGGTCCGGCAGACCCAGTACTTC. Translated, it gives CASSETDRVRQTQYF.

This chain connects TRBV6-5 to TRBJ1-1; D may be TRBD1 (6 bases). The V end lost 6 bases, the J end lost 9 bases, and 11 bases lay between the germline ends. The length of the CDR3 is 11 residues. In germline, CDR1 is MNHEY, CDR2 SVGAGI. In nucleotides, the CDR3 is TGTGCCAGCAGGAGGACAGTTAAAGCTTTCTTT. Translated, it gives CASRRTVKAFF.

This clone was picked up one time. This sequence joins TRBV2 and TRBJ2-1; 13 bases fit TRBD2. The CDR3 has 20 amino acids. V shed 4 bases and J 4 bases; nucleotides not matched to a gene: 16. From germline, CDR1 is SNHLY and CDR2 FYNNEI. The CDR3 coding sequence is TGTGCCAGCAGTGGGACGGCAGGACTAGCGGGAGTAAAGGGGTACAATGAGCAGTTCTTC. Translating gives CASSGTAGLAGVKGYNEQFF.

The rearrangement joins TRBV18 to TRBJ1-6; perhaps TRBD1 as D (5 bases). This CDR3 contains 14 residues. CDR1 is KGHSH and CDR2 is LQKENI in the germline V gene. The V and J ends lost 4 bases and 7 bases respectively, with 11 bases between them. The CDR3 here is CASSQGSENSPLHF. The CDR3 region has the DNA TGTGCCAGCTCACAGGGGTCGGAGAATTCACCCCTCCACTTT.

This clone appeared a few times. Other DNA sequences in this specimen translate into the identical CDR3. This chain connects TRBV29-1 to TRBJ1-1, with unresolved D. The V gene's germline CDR1 is SQVTM and CDR2 ANQGSEA. The CDR3 loop spans 12 amino acids. Trimming left V 6 bases short and J 1 base short, with 9 bases between. The CDR3 DNA follows: TGCAGCGTGAGGGAGGGGAACACTGAAGCTTTCTTT. This codes for CSVREGNTEAFF.

The gene calls are TRBV2 and TRBJ2-5; 9 bases fit TRBD2. The CDR3 contains 18 residues. The trim removed 2 bases at V and 4 bases at J, leaving 14 bases unmatched. The V gene's germline CDR1 is SNHLY and CDR2 FYNNEI. The CDR3 is CASSEYGIGSGGRETQYF. CDR3 sequence (DNA): TGTGCCAGCAGTGAATACGGGATAGGTAGCGGGGGTCGAGAGACCCAGTACTTC.

In the case of this clone: Without the conserved terminal phenylalanine or tryptophan, this CDR3 likely stems from a read error. The limits of the CDR3 on the DNA are not certain, so only TCRdb's listed CDR3 is given. The genes are TRBV28 and TRBJ1-1; the D call in the table, TRBD1, was not verified against the DNA. Looked up from germline, CDR1 is MDHEN and CDR2 is SYDVKM. The CDR3 numbers 13 amino acids, ends counted. This chain's CDR3 is CASSAPGTGGIWI.

This clone was observed once. This chain connects TRBV2 to TRBJ1-5, with D possibly matching TRBD1 (6 bases). The V end lost 6 bases, the J end lost 4 bases, and 16 bases lay between the germline ends. This CDR3 is built from 15 residues. Germline CDR1 reads SNHLY; CDR2 reads FYNNEI. This chain's CDR3 is CASSRTGTGNQPQHF. The DNA of the CDR3 is TGTGCCAGCAGCAGAACAGGGACCGGGAATCAGCCCCAGCATTTT.

V gene TRBV29-1 combines with J gene TRBJ2-5; 11 positions match TRBD2. V trimming: 4 bases; J trimming: 4 bases; junction bases outside the gene matches: 5. Germline CDR1 and CDR2: SQVTM and ANQGSEA. The CDR3 runs 14 residues. CDR3 sequence (DNA): TGCAGCGTTGGGTCTCTAGCGGGAGGAGAGACCCAGTACTTC. Its translation: CSVGSLAGGETQYF. The variable domain in full, completed from reference TRBV29-1 and TRBJ2-5, reads SAVISQKPSRDICQRGTSLTIQCQVDSQVTMMFWYRQQPGQSLTLIATANQGSEATYESGFVIDKFPISRPNLTFSTLTVSNMSPEDSSIYLCSVGSLAGGETQYFGPGTRLLVL.

Concerning this clone: At the DNA level, this CDR3 is encoded by other sequences in the same sample as well. The gene calls are TRBV28 and TRBJ1-6; D not resolved. The CDR3 contains 15 residues. V lost 6 bases and J lost 0, with 9 bases in between. CDR1 and CDR2 from the germline V gene are MDHEN and SYDVKM. CDR3 protein: CASRTGSSYNSPLHF. For the CDR3, the DNA is TGTGCCAGCAGAACGGGGAGCTCCTATAATTCACCCCTCCACTTT.

A word on this clone: Germline and junction disagree at one end, which may indicate a read error. The CDR3 is CASGLQRGGGGELFF. In DNA form, the CDR3 reads TGTGCCAGCGGTTTACAGCGGGGGGGTGGCGGGGAGCTGTTTTTT. J is TRBJ2-2 and V is TRBV28; the match to TRBD2 covers 10 bases. CDR1 MDHEN and CDR2 SYDVKM come from the germline V gene. The CDR3 spans 15 residues.

The CDR3 bases are TGTGCCTGGAGCCTAAACCCGGGAATTCTTGATTCACCCCTCCACTTT. It codes for CAWSLNPGILDSPLHF. This chain links TRBV30 with TRBJ1-6; D is unresolved. Trimming took off 3 bases at V and 8 bases at J, with 20 bases between the two ends. CDR3 length: 16 residues. From germline, CDR1 is GTSNPN and CDR2 SVGIG (reference sequence).

This chain connects TRBV6-2 or TRBV6-3 to TRBJ1-6; possibly TRBD1 for D (6 bases). The CDR3 extends over 13 amino acids. Germline assignment: CDR1 MNHEY and CDR2 SVGEGT. The V end was cut by 6 bases, the J end by 7 bases, with 10 bases between. The CDR3 loop is CASSRTDNSPLHF. The CDR3 nucleotides read TGTGCCAGCAGCCGGACAGACAATTCACCCCTCCACTTT.

The rearrangement uses TRBV11-2 and TRBJ2-1; possibly TRBD2 for D (5 bases). V lost 0 bases to trimming and J lost 6 bases, with 12 bases between them. There are 15 residues in the CDR3. Germline V CDR1 and CDR2: SGHAT, FQNNGV. CDR3 loop: CASSLDATGFNEQFF. The CDR3 bases are TGTGCCAGCAGCTTAGACGCGACGGGATTCAATGAGCAGTTCTTC.

This clone has a single count. This chain links TRBV7-9 with TRBJ2-1; 9 bases agree with TRBD2. The germline V gene has CDR1 SEHNR and CDR2 FQNEAQ (reference sequence). CDR3 length: 15 residues. V lost 6 bases, J lost 4 bases, and 7 bases stayed unmatched. The CDR3 loop reads CASRTGTSSYNEQFF. In nucleotides, the CDR3 is TGTGCCAGCAGAACAGGGACTAGCTCTTACAATGAGCAGTTCTTC.